This entry features one T cell receptor beta chain sequence. The antigen is not known. This entry is derived from a study of shared clonotypes between healthy human individuals. In the authors' workflow: ImmunoSEQ only sent back junction sequences with no quality scores, so filtering was done differently. Method: immunoSEQ multiplex PCR; TCRdb's copy keeps in-frame clones and lacks some. V and J calls and clone size are as listed in that table; D and trimming were resolved from the DNA. The sample comprises hundreds of thousands of clones, approximately 96% of which are singletons, and approximately 0.12% rests with the top ten. Terminally differentiated effector memory CD45RA+ cells were excluded by CCR7 positive selection of CD45RO-negative cells. Nashville, Tennessee was home to all donors, who were Caucasian adults. V was trimmed by 6 bases and J by 2 bases, leaving 17 bases between them. The germline V gene has CDR1 SGHAT and CDR2 FQNNGV. The CDR3 length is 15 residues.

General study results and limits: Relative to clonotypes present in all four donors, those not shared had lower generation probabilities.

V is TRBV11-2 and J is TRBJ2-7; possible D gene TRBD2, 6 bases. The TCR comes from a young woman in good health. Sequencing was carried out using naive CD8+ T cells sorted from blood. CDR3 region: CASRSKAGRAYEQYF. CDR3 sequence (DNA): TGTGCCAGCAGGTCTAAGGCGGGGCGAGCCTACGAGCAGTACTTC.